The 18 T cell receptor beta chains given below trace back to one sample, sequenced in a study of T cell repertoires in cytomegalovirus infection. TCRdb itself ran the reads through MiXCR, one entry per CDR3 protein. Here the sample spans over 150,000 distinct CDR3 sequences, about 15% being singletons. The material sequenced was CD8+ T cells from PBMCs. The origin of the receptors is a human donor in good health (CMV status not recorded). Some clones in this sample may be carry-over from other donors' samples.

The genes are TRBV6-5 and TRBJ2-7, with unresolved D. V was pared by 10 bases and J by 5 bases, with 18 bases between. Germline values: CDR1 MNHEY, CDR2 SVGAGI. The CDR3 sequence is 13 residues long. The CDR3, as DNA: TGTGCCACTTATTACCCCGGATCCAACGAGCAGTACTTC. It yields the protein CATYYPGSNEQYF.

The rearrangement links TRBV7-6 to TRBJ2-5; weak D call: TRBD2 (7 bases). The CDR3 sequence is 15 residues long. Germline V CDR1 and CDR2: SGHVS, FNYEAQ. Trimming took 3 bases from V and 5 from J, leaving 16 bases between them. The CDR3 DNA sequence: TGTGCCAGCAGCTTGAGGGCGGGGGCCGCGGAGACCCAGTACTTC. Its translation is CASSLRAGAAETQYF.

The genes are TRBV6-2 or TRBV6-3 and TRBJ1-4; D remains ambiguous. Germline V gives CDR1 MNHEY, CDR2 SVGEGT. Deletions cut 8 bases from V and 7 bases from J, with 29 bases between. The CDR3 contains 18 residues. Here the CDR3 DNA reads TGTGCCAGCGCTCTCAATCGGGCCCTACCCCATCCAGGTGAAAAACTGTTTTTT. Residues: CASALNRALPHPGEKLFF.

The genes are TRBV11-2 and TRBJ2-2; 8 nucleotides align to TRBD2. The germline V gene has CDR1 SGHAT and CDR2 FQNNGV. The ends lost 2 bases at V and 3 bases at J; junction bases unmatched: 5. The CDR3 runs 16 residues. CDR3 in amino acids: CASSLNGGADTGELFF. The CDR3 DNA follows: TGTGCCAGCAGCTTAAACGGGGGGGCCGACACCGGGGAGCTGTTTTTT. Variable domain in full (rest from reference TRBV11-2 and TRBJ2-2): EAGVAQSPRYKIIEKRQSVAFWCNPISGHATLYWYQQILGQGPKLLIQFQNNGVVDDSQLPKDRFSAERLKGVDSTLKIQPAKLEDSAVYLCASSLNGGADTGELFFGEGSRLTVL.

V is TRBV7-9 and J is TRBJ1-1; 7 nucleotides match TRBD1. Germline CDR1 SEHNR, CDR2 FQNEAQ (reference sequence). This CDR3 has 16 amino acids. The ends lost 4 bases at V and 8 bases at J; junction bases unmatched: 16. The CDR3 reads CASSSLVSPDRAEAFF. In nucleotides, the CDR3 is TGTGCCAGCAGCTCCCTAGTGTCCCCTGACAGGGCGGAAGCTTTCTTT.

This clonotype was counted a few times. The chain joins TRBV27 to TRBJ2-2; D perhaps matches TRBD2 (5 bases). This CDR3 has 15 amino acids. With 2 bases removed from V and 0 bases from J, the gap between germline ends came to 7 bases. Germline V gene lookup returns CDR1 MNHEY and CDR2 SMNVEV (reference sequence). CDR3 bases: TGTGCCAGCAGTTTAATGCGGGCGAACACCGGGGAGCTGTTTTTT. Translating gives CASSLMRANTGELFF.

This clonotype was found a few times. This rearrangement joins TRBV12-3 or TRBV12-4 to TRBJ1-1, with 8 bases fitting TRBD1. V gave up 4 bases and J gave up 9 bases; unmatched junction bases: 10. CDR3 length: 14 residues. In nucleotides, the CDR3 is TGTGCCAGCAGTTCGGACAGGGCCAAGACTAAAGCTTTCTTT. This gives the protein CASSSDRAKTKAFF.

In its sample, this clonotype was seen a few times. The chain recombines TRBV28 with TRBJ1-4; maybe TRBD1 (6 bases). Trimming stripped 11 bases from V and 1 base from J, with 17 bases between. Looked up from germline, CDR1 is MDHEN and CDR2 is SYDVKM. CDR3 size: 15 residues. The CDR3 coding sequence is TGTGCCGCCTCGGGGGCCCCAATAACTAATGAAAAACTGTTTTTT. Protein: CAASGAPITNEKLFF.

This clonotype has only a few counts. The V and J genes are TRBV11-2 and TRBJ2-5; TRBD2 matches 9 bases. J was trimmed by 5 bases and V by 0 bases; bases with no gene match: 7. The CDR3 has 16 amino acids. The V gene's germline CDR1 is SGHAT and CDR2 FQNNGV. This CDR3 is CASSLEIAGAGETQYF. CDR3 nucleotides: TGTGCCAGCAGCTTAGAAATAGCGGGGGCAGGGGAGACCCAGTACTTC.

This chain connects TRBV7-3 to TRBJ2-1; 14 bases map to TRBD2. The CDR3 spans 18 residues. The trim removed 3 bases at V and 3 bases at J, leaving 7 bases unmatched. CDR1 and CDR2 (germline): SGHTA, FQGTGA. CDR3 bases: TGTGCCAGCAGCTTCCAGACTAGCGGGGGGGGAGTCTACAATGAGCAGTTCTTC. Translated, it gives CASSFQTSGGGVYNEQFF.

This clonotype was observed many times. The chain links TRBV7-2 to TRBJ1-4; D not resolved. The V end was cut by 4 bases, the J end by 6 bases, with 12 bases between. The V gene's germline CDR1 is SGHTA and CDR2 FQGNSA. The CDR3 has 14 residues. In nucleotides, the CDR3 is TGTGCCAGCAGCTATCCCGGGAGGGATGAAAAACTGTTTTTT. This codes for CASSYPGRDEKLFF.

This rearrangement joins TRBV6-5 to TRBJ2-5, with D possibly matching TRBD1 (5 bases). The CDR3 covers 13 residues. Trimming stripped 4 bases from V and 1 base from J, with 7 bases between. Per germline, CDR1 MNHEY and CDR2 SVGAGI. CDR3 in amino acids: CASSSQVQETQYF. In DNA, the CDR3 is TGTGCCAGCAGTTCACAGGTCCAAGAGACCCAGTACTTC.

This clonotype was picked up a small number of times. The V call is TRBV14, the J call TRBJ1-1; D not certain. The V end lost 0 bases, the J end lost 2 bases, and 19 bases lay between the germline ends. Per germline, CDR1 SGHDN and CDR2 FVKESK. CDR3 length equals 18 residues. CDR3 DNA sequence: TGTGCCAGCAGCCAAGATTATGGGCAGAAGGGTCTTAACACTGAAGCTTTCTTT. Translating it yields CASSQDYGQKGLNTEAFF.

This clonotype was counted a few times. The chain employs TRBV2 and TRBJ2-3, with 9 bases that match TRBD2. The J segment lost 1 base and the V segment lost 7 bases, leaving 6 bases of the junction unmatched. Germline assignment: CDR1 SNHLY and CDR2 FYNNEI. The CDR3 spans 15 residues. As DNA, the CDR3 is TGTGCCAGCATCCAACGGACTAGCGGCACAGATACGCAGTATTTT. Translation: CASIQRTSGTDTQYF.

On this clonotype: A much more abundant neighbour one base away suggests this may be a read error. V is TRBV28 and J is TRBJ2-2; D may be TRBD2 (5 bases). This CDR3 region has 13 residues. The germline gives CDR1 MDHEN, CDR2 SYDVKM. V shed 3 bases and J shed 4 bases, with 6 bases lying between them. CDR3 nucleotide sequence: TGTGCCAGCAGTTTTGAGGGCACCGGGGAGCTGTTTTTT. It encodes CASSFEGTGELFF. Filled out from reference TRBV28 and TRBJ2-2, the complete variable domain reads DVKVTQSSRYLVKRTGEKVFLECVQDMDHENMFWYRQDPGLGLRLIYFSYDVKMKEKGDIPEGYSVSREKKERFSLILESASTNQTSMYLCASSFEGTGELFFGEGSRLTVL.

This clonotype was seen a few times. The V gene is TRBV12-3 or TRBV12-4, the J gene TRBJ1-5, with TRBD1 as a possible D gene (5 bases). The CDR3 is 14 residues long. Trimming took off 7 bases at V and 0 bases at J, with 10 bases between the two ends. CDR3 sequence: CASTRGYSNQPQHF. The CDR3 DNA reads TGTGCCAGCACTAGGGGTTATAGCAATCAGCCCCAGCATTTT.

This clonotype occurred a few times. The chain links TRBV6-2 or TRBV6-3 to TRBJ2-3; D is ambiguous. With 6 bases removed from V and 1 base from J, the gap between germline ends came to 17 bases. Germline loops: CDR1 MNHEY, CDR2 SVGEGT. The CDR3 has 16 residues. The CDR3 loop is CASSPLAAGGTDTQYF. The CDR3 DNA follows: TGTGCCAGCAGCCCCCTCGCAGCTGGGGGCACAGATACGCAGTATTTT.

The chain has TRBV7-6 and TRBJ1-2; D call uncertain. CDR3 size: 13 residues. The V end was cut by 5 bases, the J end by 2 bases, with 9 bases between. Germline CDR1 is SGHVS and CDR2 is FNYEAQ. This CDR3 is CASSPGHNYGYTF. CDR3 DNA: TGTGCCAGCAGCCCGGGTCACAACTATGGCTACACCTTC.